A single T cell receptor (beta chain) is shown here with its context. The antigen is not known. Germline V gives CDR1 SGHRS, CDR2 YFSETQ. The CDR3 contains 13 residues. The V and J ends lost 4 bases and 5 bases respectively, with 9 bases between them. The sample comes from a study of Tregs in tolerant kidney transplant recipients. Study-level points and caveats: Few patients were studied, so findings need validation in larger groups.

Using immunoSEQ multiplex PCR, the repertoire was profiled, and TCRdb retains in-frame clones only, with some absent. The table includes approximately 260,000 clones, around 82% detected once. The sample consisted of CD4+ T cells from blood. The V gene is TRBV5-1, the J gene TRBJ2-2; no reliable D call. This TCR came from a human donor in good health. The CDR3 loop is CASSPPLTGELFF. The CDR3 bases are TGCGCCAGCAGCCCACCTCTTACCGGGGAGCTGTTTTTT.